Below are 18 T cell receptor beta chains sequenced from a single sample in a study of glioma-infiltrating T cells. The iRepertoire nested amplicon-rescue multiplex PCR amplified TCR alpha and beta CDR3s from RNA. TCRdb passed the multiplex PCR reads through MiXCR, listing each CDR3 protein once. Of under 130,000 distinct CDR3 sequences listed, 25% to 35% are singletons. Specimen: glioma tissue, nonneoplastic brain tissue, or PBMCs (not recorded which). Receptors originate from a human donor with low-grade glioma or glioblastoma, undergoing nonglioma brain surgery, or in good health (not recorded which).

Concerning this clonotype: A much larger clone lies a single base off, so this may be a read error. The J gene is TRBJ1-1, the V gene TRBV19; 8 bases are a match to TRBD1. The CDR3 consists of 14 residues. Germline CDR1 reads LNHDA; CDR2 reads SQIVND (reference sequence). The DNA of the CDR3 is TGTGCCCGTAGTGCTCCGGACAGGGCAAATGAAGCTTTCTTT. Translated: CARSAPDRANEAFF.

This clonotype was found many times. The chain combines TRBV19 with TRBJ1-1; no reliable D call. Trimming cost V 7 bases and J 3 bases, with 18 bases left between them. CDR1 and CDR2 from the germline V gene are LNHDA and SQIVND (reference sequence). The CDR3 covers 15 residues. The CDR3 DNA sequence: TGTGCCAGTACCACGCTTTGGGGTTCGTACACTGAAGCTTTCTTT. This sequence encodes CASTTLWGSYTEAFF.

On this clonotype: One base away lies a much larger clone, so this may be a sequencing read error. V usage is TRBV25-1 and J usage is TRBJ2-2; D tentatively reads TRBD1 or TRBD2 (5 bases each). Germline V gene data show CDR1 as MGHDK and CDR2 as SYGVNS. The CDR3 has 14 amino acids. In DNA, the CDR3 is TGTGCCAGCCGTGACAGTGCGAACACCGGGGAGCCGTTTTTT. Translated: CASRDSANTGEPFF. The variable domain in full, with the rest retrieved from reference TRBV25-1 and TRBJ2-2, is EADIYQTPRYLVIGTGKKITLECSQTMGHDKMYWYQQDPGMELHLIHYSYGVNSTEKGDLSSESTVSRIRTEHFPLTLESARPSHTSQYLCASRDSANTGEPFFGEGSRLTVL.

This clonotype was observed at least ten times. CDR3 nucleotides: TGTGCCAGCAGTGGACAGGGGATACCAATCTATGGCTACACCTTC. It specifies CASSGQGIPIYGYTF. The rearrangement uses TRBV7-8 and TRBJ1-2, with 9 nucleotides matching TRBD1. J gave up 4 bases and V 6 bases, and 9 bases lay outside the gene matches. The CDR3 contains 15 residues. The germline V gene has CDR1 SGHVS and CDR2 FQNEAQ.

This clonotype occurred many times. The chain combines TRBV27 with TRBJ2-5; 9 nucleotides align to TRBD2. Germline lookup yields CDR1 MNHEY and CDR2 SMNVEV (reference sequence). After removal of 4 bases from V and 5 bases from J, the junction contained 5 bases not matched to a gene. CDR3 length: 14 residues. The CDR3 spells CASSSRGGQETQYF. CDR3 DNA sequence: TGTGCCAGCAGTTCGCGGGGGGGCCAGGAGACCCAGTACTTC.

Of note for this clonotype: The conserved final phenylalanine or tryptophan is absent from the CDR3, which likely points to a read error. The genes are TRBV7-9 and TRBJ1-6; D might be TRBD1 (6 bases). The CDR3 length is 14 residues. Trimming left V 3 bases short and J 7 bases short, with 10 bases between. CDR1 is SEHNR and CDR2 is FQNEAQ in the germline V gene (reference sequence). This CDR3 reads CASSLGHSNSPLHS. The CDR3, as DNA: TGTGCCAGCAGCTTGGGACACTCCAATTCACCCCTCCACTCT.

This clonotype was picked up a small number of times. This sequence joins TRBV4-3 and TRBJ2-1, with 7 bases identical to TRBD1. In germline, CDR1 is LGHNA, CDR2 YSLEER. CDR3 size: 15 residues. With V trimmed by 4 bases and J by 6 bases, 9 bases remained unmatched. The CDR3 is CASSRQGQLFNEQFF. As DNA, the CDR3 is TGCGCCAGCAGCCGACAGGGACAGCTTTTCAATGAGCAGTTCTTC.

The gene calls are TRBV29-1 and TRBJ1-5; perhaps TRBD1 as D (6 bases). Trimming stripped 4 bases from V and 3 bases from J, with 13 bases between. Germline-derived CDR1 and CDR2 are SQVTM and ANQGSEA. This CDR3 is built from 14 residues. CDR3 sequence: CSVGGTSYNQPQHF. The DNA of the CDR3 is TGCAGCGTTGGCGGGACAAGCTACAATCAGCCCCAGCATTTT.

There are many counts of this clonotype. The chain carries TRBV27 and TRBJ2-3; TRBD2 is a possible D gene (6 bases). Germline CDR1 is MNHEY and CDR2 is SMNVEV (reference sequence). The CDR3 loop spans 14 amino acids. V was pared by 3 bases and J by 6 bases, with 13 bases between. Written as DNA, the CDR3 is TGTGCCAGCAGTTTGGGACCCAGCGGGGATACGCAGTATTTT. It is translated as CASSLGPSGDTQYF.

Regarding this clonotype: The junction and the germline gene differ at one end; a read error may be behind it. V usage is TRBV6-5 and J usage is TRBJ2-5, with D perhaps matching TRBD1 or TRBD2 (6 bases each). The CDR3 is 14 residues long. CDR1 MNHEY and CDR2 SVGAGI come from the germline V gene. The CDR3 here is CASSFDGGQETKYF. The CDR3 coding sequence is TGTGCCAGCAGTTTCGACGGGGGACAAGAGACCAAGTACTTC.

The table lists this clonotype with many counts. The V gene is TRBV7-2, the J gene TRBJ2-3; 14 bases align to TRBD2. V gave up 4 bases and J gave up 5 bases; unmatched junction bases: 8. CDR1 and CDR2 (germline): SGHTA, FQGNSA. The CDR3 contains 17 residues. The CDR3 nucleotides read TGTGCCAGCAGCTCCTGGACTAGCGGGGGGTGGGGAGATACGCAGTATTTT. It yields the protein CASSSWTSGGWGDTQYF.

This clonotype was observed at least ten times. V is TRBV6-1 and J is TRBJ2-1, with 12 nucleotides matching TRBD2. This CDR3 has 14 residues. Germline assignment: CDR1 MNHNS and CDR2 SASEGT. V shed 11 bases and J 5 bases; nucleotides not matched to a gene: 7. In DNA, the CDR3 is TGTGCCTCCTGGACTAGCGGGGAGAACAATGAGCAGTTCTTC. This gives the protein CASWTSGENNEQFF.

There are a few counts of this clonotype. The rearrangement links TRBV12-3 or TRBV12-4 to TRBJ2-5; D tentatively fits TRBD1 or TRBD2 (5 bases each). The CDR3 contains 13 residues. The V and J ends lost 6 bases and 6 bases respectively, with 14 bases between them. The CDR3 nucleotides read TGTGCCAGCAGAATGGGGGAAGGGAAGACCCAGTACTTC. The encoded protein is CASRMGEGKTQYF.

Remarks on this clonotype: A much bigger clone sits one base away, suggesting this may be a read error. This chain connects TRBV19 to TRBJ2-3; D remains ambiguous. The CDR3 has 11 residues. Germline CDR1 reads LNHDA; CDR2 reads SQIVND (reference sequence). DNA of the CDR3: TGTGCCCGTAGTATCCTGGGTACGCAGTATTTT. The encoded protein is CARSILGTQYF.

The CDR3: CASSPGTGGAGELFF. The CDR3 bases are TGTGCCAGCAGCCCAGGGACAGGAGGAGCCGGGGAGCTGTTTTTT. The V gene is TRBV7-3, the J gene TRBJ2-2, with 8 bases aligning to TRBD1. Germline CDR1 and CDR2: SGHTA and FQGTGA. J gave up 6 bases and V 5 bases, and 8 bases lay outside the gene matches. CDR3 length: 15 residues.

Concerning this clonotype: The junction departs from germline at one end; a sequencing error may be responsible. The chain carries TRBV29-1 and TRBJ1-4, with TRBD1 as a possible D gene (5 bases). Germline V gives CDR1 SQVTM, CDR2 ANQGSEA. The CDR3 totals 15 residues. The CDR3 protein is CSVERVRDVGEKLFF. CDR3 DNA sequence: TGCAGCGTTGAAAGGGTGAGGGACGTTGGTGAAAAGCTGTTTTTT. Using reference TRBV29-1 and TRBJ1-4 for the parts outside the CDR3, the full variable domain is SAVISQKPSRDICQRGTSLTIQCQVDSQVTMMFWYRQQPGQSLTLIATANQGSEATYESGFVIDKFPISRPNLTFSTLTVSNMSPEDSSIYLCSVERVRDVGEKLFFGSGTQLSVL.

This clonotype appeared many times. The chain combines TRBV12-3 or TRBV12-4 with TRBJ1-5, with D unclear. The V and J ends lost 3 bases and 4 bases respectively, with 7 bases between them. This CDR3 is built from 13 residues. The CDR3 nucleotides are TGTGCCAGCAGTTTGGCCTCGAATCAGCCCCAGCATTTT. Residues: CASSLASNQPQHF.

Details on this clonotype: Being one base from a much bigger clone, this may be a read error. This sequence joins TRBV15 and TRBJ2-7, with TRBD2 as a possible D gene (5 bases). The V gene's germline CDR1 is LNHNV and CDR2 YYDKDF (reference sequence). The CDR3 consists of 14 residues. The CDR3 DNA reads TGTGCCAACAGCAGAGATTTTGGAGGAGATGAGCAGTACTTC. Translated: CANSRDFGGDEQYF.